The 11 T cell receptor beta chains below were found in one sample sequenced in a study of blood T cell repertoires in COVID-19. The assay was immunoSEQ multiplex PCR, and TCRdb's table has in-frame clones only and misses some. The sample has fewer than 90,000 clones, 90% to 95% seen once; the top ten hold 3.5% to 5%. The specimen sequenced was peripheral blood. These receptors all stem from a human donor with active COVID-19. The donor label of this sample is uncertain.

The rearrangement uses TRBV27 and TRBJ2-1; 9 nucleotides match TRBD2. Per the germline V gene, CDR1 is MNHEY and CDR2 is SMNVEV (reference sequence). There are 14 residues in the CDR3. J gave up 6 bases and V 6 bases, and 6 bases lay outside the gene matches. The CDR3 coding sequence is TGTGCCAGCAGCGGCGGGAGGGCTGGCAATGAGCAGTTCTTC. It is translated as CASSGGRAGNEQFF.

The count of this clone is one. The genes are TRBV15 and TRBJ1-5; D call uncertain. CDR1 LNHNV and CDR2 YYDKDF come from the germline V gene (reference sequence). The CDR3 spans 13 residues. The V gene lost 5 bases and the J gene lost 5 bases, with 10 bases spanning the gap. CDR3 amino acids: CATSEALHQPQHF. Written as DNA, the CDR3 is TGTGCCACCAGCGAGGCCCTTCATCAGCCCCAGCATTTT.

The CDR3 DNA reads TGTGCCAGCAGCTTGTGGGAGACAGGGGCGGATACGCAGTATTTT. Translated, it gives CASSLWETGADTQYF. The gene calls are TRBV7-9 and TRBJ2-3; TRBD1 agrees at 8 bases. V was clipped by 3 bases and J by 6 bases; unmatched bases: 8. This CDR3 has 15 amino acids. Germline CDR1 reads SEHNR; CDR2 reads FQNEAQ (reference sequence).

The gene calls are TRBV7-2 and TRBJ2-3; 12 bases are a match to TRBD2. The V gene's germline CDR1 is SGHTA and CDR2 FQGNSA. The CDR3 extends over 18 amino acids. With 5 bases clipped from V and 2 bases from J, the junction kept 11 bases outside the gene matches. CDR3 loop: CASSKPEGLAGLTDTQYF. The CDR3 nucleotides are TGTGCCAGCAGCAAGCCCGAGGGACTAGCGGGCCTCACAGATACGCAGTATTTT.

In DNA, the CDR3 is TGTGCCAGCATTAGACAGGTCGCGACTGAAGCTTTCTTT. Protein sequence: CASIRQVATEAFF. The rearrangement uses TRBV6-5 and TRBJ1-1; TRBD1 might be the D (6 bases). There are 13 residues in the CDR3. From germline, CDR1 is MNHEY and CDR2 SVGAGI. Trimming removed 7 bases at V and 5 bases at J, with 14 bases between.

This clone appeared once. J is TRBJ2-2 and V is TRBV7-2; 7 bases fit TRBD1. This CDR3 has 12 amino acids. The V segment lost 8 bases and the J segment 14 bases; nucleotides outside the gene matches: 11. The germline CDR1 and CDR2 sequences are SGHTA and FQGNSA. This CDR3 reads CASGLKQGLLFF. CDR3 bases: TGTGCCAGCGGGCTCAAACAGGGGTTACTGTTTTTT.

The genes are TRBV28 and TRBJ2-7, with D possibly being TRBD1 (6 bases). The CDR3 totals 14 residues. Germline values: CDR1 MDHEN, CDR2 SYDVKM. The V gene lost 6 bases and the J gene lost 4 bases, with 16 bases spanning the gap. The CDR3 here is CASSPAQGRYEQYF. CDR3 nucleotides: TGTGCCAGCAGCCCAGCCCAGGGGAGATACGAGCAGTACTTC.

This sequence joins TRBV4-3 and TRBJ2-3; 7 bases are shared with TRBD1. Germline assignment: CDR1 LGHNA and CDR2 YSLEER. The V and J ends lost 4 bases and 0 bases, in that order; junction bases with no gene match: 10. The CDR3 contains 17 residues. In DNA, the CDR3 is TGCGCCAGCAGCCCAGGGACAGCTAGGTCTAGCACAGATACGCAGTATTTT. Protein product: CASSPGTARSSTDTQYF.

The chain uses TRBV10-2 and TRBJ2-1; D is unresolved. In germline, CDR1 is WSHSY, CDR2 SAAADI. V was trimmed by 4 bases and J by 10 bases, leaving 20 bases between them. CDR3 length: 15 residues. The CDR3 region has the DNA TGCGCCAGCAGTGGGGTGGCAGGTCCACCTCTGGAGCAGTTCTTC. Residues: CASSGVAGPPLEQFF.

This chain connects TRBV3-1 (or the pseudogene TRBV3-2) to TRBJ2-3; possible D gene TRBD2, 5 bases. The length of the CDR3 is 14 residues. Germline-derived CDR1 and CDR2 are LGHDT and YNNKEL (reference sequence). V dropped 4 bases and J dropped 2 bases, with 10 bases sitting between them. CDR3 nucleotide sequence: TGTGCCAGCAGCCGGGAGTGGGCCACAGATACGCAGTATTTT. It codes for CASSREWATDTQYF.

The count of this clone is one. The genes are TRBV7-2 and TRBJ1-5; maybe TRBD1 (5 bases). Trimming left V 2 bases short and J 4 bases short, with 9 bases between. The CDR3 has 14 amino acids. The germline V gene has CDR1 SGHTA and CDR2 FQGNSA. The CDR3 DNA sequence: TGTGCCAGCAGCTTACTGGCAGGGAATCAGCCCCAGCATTTT. Protein product: CASSLLAGNQPQHF.